This T cell receptor (beta chain) is from a study of blood T cell repertoires in COVID-19. Overall study: Samples came from the United States, Italy and Spain, spanning acute and convalescent COVID-19. Sources were T cells, B-cell-depleted T cells, or PBMCs; the material itself was cDNA or gDNA.

Authors' data handling: The authors estimated nucleated cell counts from reference gene primer amplification. Profiled with immunoSEQ multiplex PCR; TCRdb holds only in-frame clones, not every one. The DNA gave D and trimming, while V, J and clone size come from that table. This table has hundreds of thousands of clones, roughly 90% appearing once. The length of the CDR3 is 15 residues. Germline V lookup: CDR1 SGHTA, CDR2 FQGNSA. V was trimmed by 5 bases and J by 5 bases, leaving 18 bases between them. Material: peripheral blood. V is TRBV7-2 and J is TRBJ1-2, with D possibly matching TRBD1 (5 bases). This receptor was identified in a woman between 50 and 59 years old with active or convalescent COVID-19. The CDR3 reads CASSADSLSFYGYTF. The CDR3 bases are TGTGCCAGCAGCGCCGACAGCCTTTCCTTTTATGGCTACACCTTC.